The 31 T cell receptor beta chains below all came from one sample that was sequenced in a study of regulatory T cells in long-lasting Graves disease. Building the TCR beta libraries relied on iRepertoire HTBI primers, and CDR3 regions underwent Arm-PCR. TCRdb used MiXCR to reprocess the multiplex PCR reads, holding one entry per CDR3 protein. The profile covers approximately 460,000 distinct CDR3 sequences, with about a sixth appearing a single time and approximately 11% taken by the ten largest. Time point indicated: newly diagnosed GD, antithyroid drugs for less than 3 months. RNA isolated from PBMCs was used to make the TCR library. The sample also formed part of further work on T cells in Graves' hyperthyroidism and ophthalmopathy.

Material: peripheral blood mononuclear cells (PBMCs), obtained at new diagnosis, from a patient treated with antithyroid drugs. Receptors were obtained from a woman aged 30 to 39 with Graves disease.

The sample holds many counts of this clonotype. The chain carries TRBV19 and TRBJ1-1; D is unclear. Germline V gene data show CDR1 as LNHDA and CDR2 as SQIVND (reference sequence). The CDR3 extends over 11 amino acids. V lost 7 bases to trimming and J lost 0 bases, with 3 bases between them. The CDR3 nucleotides are TGTGCCAGTATATTGAACACTGAAGCTTTCTTT. Protein: CASILNTEAFF.

This clonotype was seen many times. This chain joins TRBV20-1 and TRBJ2-1; 8 bases are a match to TRBD2. From germline, CDR1 is DFQATT and CDR2 SNEGSKA (reference sequence). The CDR3 contains 14 residues. Unmatched junction bases numbered 1, after V lost 0 bases and J lost 3 bases. The CDR3 DNA follows: TGCAGTGCTAGAGAAACTAGCGGCTACAATGAGCAGTTCTTC. Its translation is CSARETSGYNEQFF.

This clonotype was picked up many times. V gene TRBV11-2 combines with J gene TRBJ1-2, with 8 positions matching TRBD1. The CDR3 covers 15 residues. Germline V CDR1 and CDR2: SGHAT, FQNNGV. V was clipped by 5 bases and J by 4 bases; unmatched bases: 9. CDR3 region: CASSPTPDRVYGYTF. The DNA for the CDR3 is TGTGCCAGCAGCCCGACACCGGACAGGGTCTATGGCTACACCTTC.

The V gene is TRBV10-1, the J gene TRBJ2-1, with 8 bases lining up with TRBD2. Germline values: CDR1 WNHNN, CDR2 SYGVQD (reference sequence). The CDR3 has 17 amino acids. Trimming cost V 0 bases and J 12 bases; bases outside gene matches: 16. Written as DNA, the CDR3 is TGCGCCAGCAGTGAGTCGATTGTGGTAGCGGGACCTAGCGGGCAGTTCTTC. This encodes CASSESIVVAGPSGQFF.

This clonotype has at least ten counts. This sequence joins TRBV10-1 and TRBJ1-1, with TRBD1 as a possible D gene (6 bases). The CDR3 spans 14 residues. The germline CDR1 and CDR2 sequences are WNHNN and SYGVQD (reference sequence). V dropped 5 bases and J dropped 0 bases, with 10 bases sitting between them. CDR3 amino acids: CASSRDKMNTEAFF. The CDR3 DNA follows: TGCGCCAGCAGTAGGGACAAAATGAACACTGAAGCTTTCTTT.

The CDR3 reads CASSIYRNMNTEAFF. The CDR3 bases are TGTGCCAGTAGTATATACCGGAATATGAACACTGAAGCTTTCTTT. The V call is TRBV19, the J call TRBJ1-1; the D is unclear. Trimming removed 2 bases at V and 0 bases at J, with 10 bases between. There are 15 residues in the CDR3. Germline CDR1 reads LNHDA; CDR2 reads SQIVND (reference sequence).

The chain carries TRBV19 and TRBJ1-1, with D hard to call. Trimming stripped 9 bases from V and 8 bases from J, with 22 bases between. The CDR3 contains 14 residues. Germline CDR1 is LNHDA and CDR2 is SQIVND (reference sequence). In DNA form, the CDR3 reads TGTGCCAGCTTCGACCGGGAGAACGAAGGGGAAGCTTTCTTT. Encoded protein: CASFDRENEGEAFF.

As DNA, the CDR3 is TGTGCCAGCAGCGTAGGTCGGAACATAGAATACAATGAGCAGTTCTTC. It is translated as CASSVGRNIEYNEQFF. V and J are TRBV9 and TRBJ2-1; the D is unclear. The CDR3 sequence is 16 residues long. With 0 bases removed from V and 4 bases from J, the gap between germline ends came to 14 bases. The V gene's germline CDR1 is SGDLS and CDR2 YYNGEE.

In the case of this clonotype: Given a much more abundant clone one base away, this may be a read error. Lacking the conserved final phenylalanine or tryptophan, this CDR3 likely reflects a read error. DNA of the CDR3: TGCAGTGCTAGAGTGGGTGGGACTAGCACAGATACGCAGTATCTT. This sequence encodes CSARVGGTSTDTQYL. The V call is TRBV20-1, the J call TRBJ2-3; tentatively, D is TRBD2 (6 bases). The CDR3 extends over 15 amino acids. Germline assignment: CDR1 DFQATT and CDR2 SNEGSKA (reference sequence). Trimming removed 1 base from V and 0 bases from J, with 11 bases in between.

J is TRBJ2-7 and V is TRBV6-5, with no clear D. Between the trimmed V and J ends, which lost 1 base and 0 bases, there was a span of 10 bases. The CDR3 extends over 15 amino acids. Germline CDR1 reads MNHEY; CDR2 reads SVGAGI. The CDR3 protein is CASSYYARNSYEQYF. The DNA of the CDR3 is TGTGCCAGCAGTTACTATGCCAGGAACTCCTACGAGCAGTACTTC.

This clonotype was counted many times. The chain combines TRBV20-1 with TRBJ2-7; D gene uncertain. Germline V gives CDR1 DFQATT, CDR2 SNEGSKA (reference sequence). Trimming took 3 bases from V and 1 from J, leaving 16 bases between them. There are 15 residues in the CDR3. The CDR3 sequence: CSASPWDGLSYEQYF. CDR3 DNA: TGCAGTGCTAGCCCCTGGGATGGGTTATCCTACGAGCAGTACTTC.

A word on this clonotype: This clone may be a read error of a much larger clone one base away. This is likely a read error, given that the CDR3 carries no conserved phenylalanine or tryptophan at its end. The chain links TRBV28 to TRBJ1-1; tentative D call: TRBD1 (6 bases). Germline assignment: CDR1 MDHEN and CDR2 SYDVKM. Trimming cost V 6 bases and J 3 bases, with 11 bases left between them. The CDR3 is 13 residues long. This chain's CDR3 is CASRDGGHTEAFL. The CDR3 coding sequence is TGTGCCAGCAGGGACGGGGGGCACACTGAAGCTTTCCTT.

This clonotype was detected ten times or more. This chain connects TRBV12-5 to TRBJ2-2, with 7 nucleotides matching TRBD1. This CDR3 spans 17 amino acids. V gave up 4 bases and J gave up 2 bases; unmatched junction bases: 10. Per germline, CDR1 LGHNT and CDR2 FRNRAP. The chain's CDR3 is CASGSEAGTENTGELFF. CDR3 bases: TGTGCTAGTGGTTCGGAGGCCGGGACAGAAAACACCGGGGAGCTGTTTTTT.

In its sample, this clonotype was seen many times. The chain couples TRBV5-6 to TRBJ1-1, with D unclear. Trimming took off 0 bases at V and 8 bases at J, with 11 bases between the two ends. CDR3 length equals 13 residues. Germline values: CDR1 SGHDT, CDR2 YYEEEE. The CDR3 spells CASSLVARPEAFF. The CDR3 nucleotides are TGTGCCAGCAGCTTGGTGGCCAGACCCGAAGCTTTCTTT.

In this sample, this clonotype turned up many times. This chain joins TRBV5-1 and TRBJ2-5, with 9 bases lining up with TRBD1. Trimming cost V 0 bases and J 4 bases; bases outside gene matches: 7. The germline gives CDR1 SGHRS, CDR2 YFSETQ. CDR3 length: 16 residues. The CDR3 DNA sequence: TGCGCCAGCAGCTTGGCCGTACAGGGGGCAAGAGAGACCCAGTACTTC. It codes for CASSLAVQGARETQYF.

This clonotype came up many times. The chain carries TRBV4-3 and TRBJ2-1, with D possibly TRBD2 on 5 matching bases. The CDR3 has 14 amino acids. Trimming pared 1 base from V and 10 bases from J, leaving 14 bases between. Germline V gene data show CDR1 as LGHNA and CDR2 as YSLEER. DNA of the CDR3: TGCGCCAGCAGCCAAGTGTATAGCGAGCACGAGCAGTTCTTC. It translates to CASSQVYSEHEQFF.

A remark on this clonotype: A much more abundant neighbour one base away suggests this may be a read error. The chain combines TRBV6-2 or TRBV6-3 with TRBJ1-5; D remains ambiguous. The CDR3 is 14 amino acids. Germline CDR1 MNHEY, CDR2 SVGEGT. Trimming removed 5 bases at V and 3 bases at J, with 11 bases between. In DNA, the CDR3 is TGTGCCAGCAGTGGCGCAGGCTTCAATCAGCCCCAGCATTTT. It specifies CASSGAGFNQPQHF.

The chain has TRBV11-2 and TRBJ2-7, with D maybe TRBD1 (5 bases). From germline, CDR1 is SGHAT and CDR2 FQNNGV. Trimming removed 3 bases at V and 5 bases at J, with 17 bases between. The CDR3 runs to 15 residues. The CDR3 is CASSLVGPNEDEQYF. DNA for the CDR3: TGTGCCAGCAGCTTGGTGGGGCCGAATGAGGACGAGCAGTACTTC. The entire variable domain, with the rest obtained from reference TRBV11-2 and TRBJ2-7, is as follows: EAGVAQSPRYKIIEKRQSVAFWCNPISGHATLYWYQQILGQGPKLLIQFQNNGVVDDSQLPKDRFSAERLKGVDSTLKIQPAKLEDSAVYLCASSLVGPNEDEQYFGPGTRLTVT.

This clonotype was recorded at least ten times. The chain links TRBV7-2 to TRBJ2-7; D not resolved. Germline V gene lookup returns CDR1 SGHTA and CDR2 FQGNSA. The CDR3 is 11 residues long. V lost 5 bases, J lost 9 bases, and 11 bases lay in between. The CDR3 region has the DNA TGTGCCAGCAGCAAAAAAGGGCGGCAGTACTTC. Its protein is CASSKKGRQYF.

This clonotype was seen only a few times. CDR3 nucleotide sequence: TGTGCCAGCTCACCAAGAGACAGGGAACTTGCACAGTATTTT. Translation: CASSPRDRELAQYF. The V gene is TRBV18, the J gene TRBJ2-3; 7 bases map to TRBD1. J was trimmed by 12 bases and V by 2 bases; bases with no gene match: 11. CDR3 length: 14 amino acids. The germline gives CDR1 KGHSH, CDR2 LQKENI. Complete variable domain (other parts from reference TRBV18 and TRBJ2-3): NAGVMQNPRHLVRRRGQEARLRCSPMKGHSHVYWYRQLPEEGLKFMVYLQKENIIDESGMPKERFSAEFPKEGPSILRIQQVVRGDSAAYFCASSPRDRELAQYFGPGTRLTVL.

A few counts support this clonotype. V gene TRBV6-5 combines with J gene TRBJ1-2, with TRBD1 matching 12 bases. V dropped 4 bases and J dropped 4; count of bases not matched to a gene: 10. Germline V gives CDR1 MNHEY, CDR2 SVGAGI. The CDR3 length is 17 residues. CDR3 protein: CASSSSGQGARRYGYTF. The CDR3 DNA is TGTGCCAGCAGTTCCTCGGGACAGGGGGCAAGACGCTATGGCTACACCTTC.

Notes on this clonotype: With only one base between it and a far larger clone, this is likely a read error. The chain uses TRBV7-9 and TRBJ2-5; 10 bases match TRBD2. V trimming: 1 base; J trimming: 4 bases; junction bases outside the gene matches: 3. Germline lookup yields CDR1 SEHNR and CDR2 FQNEAQ (reference sequence). This CDR3 region has 15 residues. The CDR3 DNA is TGTGCCAGCAGCTTAGGGGTAGCGGGAGGAGAGACCCAGTACTTC. The encoded protein is CASSLGVAGGETQYF.

This sequence joins TRBV2 and TRBJ2-3; no clear D. This CDR3 has 11 amino acids. The V end was cut by 8 bases, the J end by 8 bases, with 11 bases between. Looked up from germline, CDR1 is SNHLY and CDR2 is FYNNEI. CDR3 DNA: TGTGCCAGCCTGGAGTATGTTACGCAGTATTTT. This codes for CASLEYVTQYF.

The rearrangement uses TRBV7-9 and TRBJ1-1; D unclear. The germline gives CDR1 SEHNR, CDR2 FQNEAQ (reference sequence). V lost 4 bases and J lost 6, with 18 bases in between. The CDR3 consists of 15 residues. CDR3 sequence reads: CASSSAPVTDSEAFF. In DNA, the CDR3 is TGTGCCAGCAGCTCAGCACCGGTTACTGATTCTGAAGCTTTCTTT.

Worth noting for this clonotype: This may be a read error, as it is one base from a much larger clone. This sequence joins TRBV18 and TRBJ1-1; 8 bases are shared with TRBD1. The germline CDR1 and CDR2 sequences are KGHSH and LQKENI. CDR3 size: 13 residues. The CDR3 nucleotides read TGTGCCAGCCCACCAAATGGACAGGGAGAAGCTTTCTTT. Its protein is CASPPNGQGEAFF.

This clonotype was seen a single time. A much more abundant neighbour one base away suggests this may be a read error. The V and J genes are TRBV10-1 and TRBJ2-1; D ambiguous. The CDR3 totals 17 residues. Germline V gene data show CDR1 as WNHNN and CDR2 as SYGVQD (reference sequence). CDR3 nucleotides: TGTGCCAGCAGCCTGCTATTCTTCGGACGGGTTGCCGAAGGCCAGTTCTTC. Its translation: CASSLLFFGRVAEGQFF.

The chain uses TRBV10-3 and TRBJ1-1, with D maybe TRBD1 (6 bases). Germline V gene sequence: CDR1 ENHRY, CDR2 SYGVKD. With 4 bases removed from V and 8 bases from J, the gap between germline ends came to 23 bases. The CDR3 sequence is 16 residues long. CDR3 nucleotide sequence: TGTGCCATCAGTGGGTCGATCGGGACACAATTAGGGGAAGCTTTCTTT. Amino acids: CAISGSIGTQLGEAFF.

This clonotype was recorded many times. J is TRBJ2-1 and V is TRBV3-1, with D unclear. Germline V gene sequence: CDR1 LGHDT, CDR2 YNNKEL (reference sequence). This CDR3 is built from 11 residues. V was cut by 1 base and J by 7 bases, with 2 bases left in between. The CDR3 coding sequence is TGTGCCAGCAGCCAAGGGAATGAGCAGTTCTTC. Translation gives CASSQGNEQFF.

This clonotype was seen a few times. The rearrangement links TRBV3-1 to TRBJ2-3; 8 bases align to TRBD1. The J segment lost 7 bases and the V segment lost 6 bases, leaving 9 bases of the junction unmatched. CDR1 is LGHDT, CDR2 YNNKEL, per germline (reference sequence). The CDR3 is made up of 14 amino acids. In DNA form, the CDR3 reads TGTGCCAGCAGTCCCGGACAGGGTTGGTATACGCAGTATTTT. It is translated as CASSPGQGWYTQYF.

This clonotype was recorded a few times. The J gene is TRBJ2-1, the V gene TRBV24-1; 9 bases are shared with TRBD2. The V gene end was trimmed by 6 bases and the J gene end by 4 bases; junction bases not matched to a gene: 12. Per the germline V gene, CDR1 is KGHDR and CDR2 is SFDVKD. The CDR3 covers 17 residues. CDR3 protein: CATSRGGGRVGYNEQFF. In DNA form, the CDR3 reads TGTGCCACCAGTAGGGGAGGCGGGAGGGTCGGATACAATGAGCAGTTCTTC.

The chain uses TRBV11-1 and TRBJ1-1; D possibly corresponds to TRBD1 (5 bases). Germline loops: CDR1 SGHAT, CDR2 FQDESV (reference sequence). Trimming took off 5 bases at V and 0 bases at J, with 16 bases between the two ends. The CDR3 consists of 16 residues. The CDR3 loop is CASSTDRNLMNTEAFF. The DNA of the CDR3 is TGTGCCAGCAGCACCGACAGAAACCTCATGAACACTGAAGCTTTCTTT.